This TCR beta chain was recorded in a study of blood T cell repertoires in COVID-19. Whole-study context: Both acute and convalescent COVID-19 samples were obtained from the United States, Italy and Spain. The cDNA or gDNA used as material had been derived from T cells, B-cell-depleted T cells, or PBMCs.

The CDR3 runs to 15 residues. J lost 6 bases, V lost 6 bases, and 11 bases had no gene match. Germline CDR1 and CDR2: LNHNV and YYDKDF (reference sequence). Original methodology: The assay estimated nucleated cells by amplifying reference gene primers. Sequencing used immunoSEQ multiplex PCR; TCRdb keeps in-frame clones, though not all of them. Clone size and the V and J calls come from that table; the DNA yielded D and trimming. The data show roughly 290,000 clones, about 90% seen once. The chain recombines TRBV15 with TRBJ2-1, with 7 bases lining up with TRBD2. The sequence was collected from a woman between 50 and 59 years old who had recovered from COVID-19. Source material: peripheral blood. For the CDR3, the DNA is TGTGCCACCAGGGGGCTAGCGGAAGAACGCAATGAGCAGTTCTTC. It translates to CATRGLAEERNEQFF.